These 30 T cell receptor beta chains share one sample of origin, sequenced in a study of OX40 agonist ivuxolimab in advanced cancers. The table came from immunoSEQ multiplex PCR; TCRdb's copy has only in-frame clones and leaves some out. The sample has about 42,000 clones, 85% to 90% seen once. The source material was CD4+ or CD8+ T cells sorted from blood, sampled in a trial of the OX40 agonist ivuxolimab. These receptors all come from an adult with an advanced solid tumor such as melanoma, head and neck, liver or kidney cancer.

The chain is built from TRBV28 and TRBJ1-4, with D unclear. CDR3 length: 14 residues. V lost 2 bases to trimming and J lost 5 bases, with 9 bases between them. Germline V gives CDR1 MDHEN, CDR2 SYDVKM. The CDR3 DNA reads as TGTGCCAGCAGTTTAAGGGCTTACAATGAAAAACTGTTTTTT. This codes for CASSLRAYNEKLFF.

The chain employs TRBV6-5 and TRBJ1-1; no clear D. Germline V CDR1 and CDR2: MNHEY, SVGAGI. The CDR3 is 14 residues long. Trimming left V 2 bases short and J 4 bases short, with 11 bases between. In DNA, the CDR3 is TGTGCCAGCAGTTACCTCCCCGGAACCACTGAAGCTTTCTTT. Its translation: CASSYLPGTTEAFF.

This clone has a single count. This rearrangement joins TRBV7-6 to TRBJ2-7, with 7 positions matching TRBD2. The CDR3 consists of 15 residues. Per the germline V gene, CDR1 is SGHVS and CDR2 is FNYEAQ. With V trimmed by 1 base and J by 2 bases, 5 bases remained unmatched. The chain's CDR3 is CASSLGREGTYEQYV. The CDR3 DNA follows: TGTGCCAGCAGCTTAGGCAGGGAGGGGACCTACGAGCAGTACGTC.

The gene calls are TRBV9 and TRBJ2-2; D assignment may be TRBD1 or TRBD2 (5 bases each). The CDR3 consists of 13 residues. Trimming stripped 0 bases from V and 6 bases from J, with 6 bases between. Germline CDR1 SGDLS, CDR2 YYNGEE. CDR3 in DNA: TGTGCCAGCAGCGTAGGGGGGTCCGGGGAGCTGTTTTTT. This encodes CASSVGGSGELFF.

The chain recombines TRBV27 with TRBJ2-3; 10 bases match TRBD2. The length of the CDR3 is 18 residues. Trimming at V came to 5 bases and at J to 1 base, leaving 12 bases not matched to a gene. Per the germline V gene, CDR1 is MNHEY and CDR2 is SMNVEV (reference sequence). CDR3 nucleotides: TGTGCCAGCAGTCCGACTAGCGGGCTTTTTAGTGGCACAGATACGCAGTATTTT. It is translated as CASSPTSGLFSGTDTQYF.

The chain is built from TRBV11-3 and TRBJ2-3; no definite D call. The germline V gene encodes CDR1 SGHNT and CDR2 YENEEA. Deletions cut 6 bases from V and 3 bases from J, with 4 bases between. The CDR3 totals 11 residues. In nucleotides, the CDR3 is TGTGCCAGCAGTTCTACAGATACGCAGTATTTT. Amino acid sequence: CASSSTDTQYF.

This clone came up a few times. This chain uses TRBV29-1 with TRBJ1-1; no clear D. Germline CDR1 is SQVTM and CDR2 is ANQGSEA. V was trimmed by 7 bases and J by 2 bases, leaving 8 bases between them. This CDR3 comprises 11 residues. CDR3 sequence reads: CSALYNTEAFF. The DNA for the CDR3 is TGCAGCGCACTGTATAACACTGAAGCTTTCTTT.

This chain joins TRBV4-2 and TRBJ2-5; TRBD1 matches at 8 bases. J was trimmed by 5 bases and V by 2 bases; bases with no gene match: 10. Germline V lookup: CDR1 LGHNA, CDR2 YNFKEQ. There are 16 residues in the CDR3. CDR3 nucleotide sequence: TGTGCCAGCAGCCAACTCTCTCAGGGGGCTGAGGAGACCCAGTACTTC. Protein: CASSQLSQGAEETQYF.

The rearrangement joins TRBV9 to TRBJ2-1; D ambiguous. With 0 bases removed from V and 3 bases from J, the gap between germline ends came to 7 bases. The CDR3 totals 14 residues. Germline values: CDR1 SGDLS, CDR2 YYNGEE. The CDR3, as DNA: TGTGCCAGCAGCGTAGTCGGGCGCTACAATGAGCAGTTCTTC. Translating it yields CASSVVGRYNEQFF. The full variable domain, in which reference TRBV9 and TRBJ2-1 provide the parts outside the CDR3, is DSGVTQTPKHLITATGQRVTLRCSPRSGDLSVYWYQQSLDQGLQFLIQYYNGEERAKGNILERFSAQQFPDLHSELNLSSLELGDSALYFCASSVVGRYNEQFFGPGTRLTVL.

The chain has TRBV4-2 and TRBJ2-3; 11 bases map to TRBD2. Per the germline V gene, CDR1 is LGHNA and CDR2 is YNFKEQ. Germline trimming cut 0 bases from V and 4 bases from J; bases unmatched to any gene: 6. This CDR3 is 17 amino acids long. The CDR3 bases are TGTGCCAGCAGCCAAGAGGGTAGCGGGGGGGCGCCAGATACGCAGTATTTT. Its translation is CASSQEGSGGAPDTQYF.

This chain joins TRBV13 and TRBJ1-1; TRBD1 aligns across 10 bases. This CDR3 is 16 amino acids long. Per the germline V gene, CDR1 is PRHDT and CDR2 is FYEKMQ (reference sequence). V lost 4 bases to trimming and J lost 1 base; unmatched junction nucleotides: 6. The CDR3 DNA is TGTGCCAGCAGCTCAAGGACAGGGGGAAAGAACACTGAAGCTTTCTTT. Protein sequence: CASSSRTGGKNTEAFF.

CDR3 protein: CASNSVQGTYNEQFF. CDR3 DNA sequence: TGTGCCAGCAATTCGGTTCAGGGAACCTACAATGAGCAGTTCTTC. The V gene is TRBV6-1, the J gene TRBJ2-1, with D possibly TRBD1 on 5 matching bases. Deletions cut 7 bases from V and 2 bases from J, with 15 bases between. The CDR3 spans 15 residues. CDR1 MNHNS and CDR2 SASEGT come from the germline V gene.

This clone was seen a single time. This chain connects TRBV28 to TRBJ1-1, with D unclear. The CDR3 has 13 amino acids. Germline CDR1 is MDHEN and CDR2 is SYDVKM. Trimming pared 6 bases from V and 1 base from J, leaving 9 bases between. CDR3 amino acids: CASRYASNTEAFF. In DNA form, the CDR3 reads TGTGCCAGCAGATACGCATCGAACACTGAAGCTTTCTTT. The full variable domain, with the rest looked up from reference TRBV28 and TRBJ1-1, is DVKVTQSSRYLVKRTGEKVFLECVQDMDHENMFWYRQDPGLGLRLIYFSYDVKMKEKGDIPEGYSVSREKKERFSLILESASTNQTSMYLCASRYASNTEAFFGQGTRLTVV.

The chain carries TRBV5-1 and TRBJ1-1; a weak D match, TRBD1 (5 bases). There are 14 residues in the CDR3. Germline CDR1 SGHRS, CDR2 YFSETQ. Trimming cost V 4 bases and J 4 bases, with 14 bases left between them. The CDR3 loop reads CASSGWGEGTEAFF. The CDR3 region has the DNA TGCGCCAGCAGCGGGTGGGGCGAGGGCACTGAAGCTTTCTTT.

This clone has just a few counts. This chain connects TRBV11-2 to TRBJ2-5; D not resolved. CDR3 size: 16 residues. In germline, CDR1 is SGHAT, CDR2 FQNNGV. V shed 4 bases and J shed 1 base, with 16 bases lying between them. The CDR3, as DNA: TGTGCCAGCAGCTCCGCCCCTAGAGTTATCCAAGAGACCCAGTACTTC. Encoded protein: CASSSAPRVIQETQYF.

V is TRBV15 and J is TRBJ2-1; TRBD1 agrees at 9 bases. J gave up 5 bases and V 0 bases, and 5 bases lay outside the gene matches. The CDR3 sequence is 16 residues long. CDR1 and CDR2 (germline): LNHNV, YYDKDF (reference sequence). CDR3 in amino acids: CATSRETGGIDNEQFF. The CDR3, as DNA: TGTGCCACCAGCAGAGAGACAGGGGGAATCGACAATGAGCAGTTCTTC. The variable domain in full, completed from reference TRBV15 and TRBJ2-1, reads DAMVIQNPRYQVTQFGKPVTLSCSQTLNHNVMYWYQQKSSQAPKLLFHYYDKDFNNEADTPDNFQSRRPNTSFCFLDIRSPGLGDTAMYLCATSRETGGIDNEQFFGPGTRLTVL.

As concerns this clone: The junction and the germline gene differ at one end; a read error may be behind it. This chain uses TRBV27 with TRBJ1-1; no reliable D call. Germline values: CDR1 MNHEY, CDR2 SMNVEV (reference sequence). The CDR3 totals 11 residues. The chain's CDR3 is CASVFGPEAFF. The CDR3 DNA is TGTGCCAGTGTTTTTGGCCCTGAGGCTTTCTTT.

The V gene is TRBV19, the J gene TRBJ1-4; TRBD1 matches 11 bases. The CDR3 loop spans 18 amino acids. V was clipped by 2 bases and J by 6 bases; unmatched bases: 11. Germline V CDR1 and CDR2: LNHDA, SQIVND (reference sequence). Here the CDR3 reads CASSIRGTGGYLDEKLFF. As DNA, the CDR3 is TGTGCCAGTAGTATACGGGGGACAGGGGGTTACCTGGATGAAAAACTGTTTTTT.

The chain carries TRBV5-5 and TRBJ2-1; 11 nucleotides agree with TRBD1. V was pared by 3 bases and J by 6 bases, with 8 bases of the junction left unmatched. Germline CDR1 is SGHKS and CDR2 is YYEKEE (reference sequence). The CDR3 loop spans 16 amino acids. The DNA for the CDR3 is TGTGCCAGCAGCTGGAACCGGGACAGGGGGATCAATGAGCAGTTCTTC. Protein product: CASSWNRDRGINEQFF. Based on the CDR3 plus reference TRBV5-5 and TRBJ2-1, the full variable domain is DAGVTQSPTHLIKTRGQQVTLRCSPISGHKSVSWYQQVLGQGPQFIFQYYEKEERGRGNFPDRFSARQFPNYSSELNVNALLLGDSALYLCASSWNRDRGINEQFFGPGTRLTVL.

As to this clone: One end of the junction fails to match germline, which may point to a read error. This chain connects TRBV7-9 to TRBJ2-7, with 7 bases aligning to TRBD1. Germline CDR1 and CDR2: SEHNR and FQNEAQ (reference sequence). The CDR3 has 15 amino acids. CDR3 DNA: TGCGCCAGCAGCCAAGCCCAGGGGGTTAGCGACGAGCAGTACTTC. Encoded protein: CASSQAQGVSDEQYF.

This chain joins TRBV4-1 and TRBJ2-7; a possible D gene is TRBD2 (5 bases). There are 15 residues in the CDR3. Trimming took off 4 bases at V and 0 bases at J, with 13 bases between the two ends. Germline CDR1 MGHRA, CDR2 YSYEKL. CDR3 sequence: CASSPTGLVSYEQYF. CDR3 sequence (DNA): TGCGCCAGCAGCCCAACCGGACTCGTCTCCTACGAGCAGTACTTC.

The V call is TRBV13, the J call TRBJ2-3; 10 positions match TRBD2. J lost 6 bases, V lost 4 bases, and 13 bases had no gene match. Germline CDR1 reads PRHDT; CDR2 reads FYEKMQ (reference sequence). The CDR3 sequence is 17 residues long. The CDR3 region is CASSYRTSGMYLDTQYF. In nucleotides, the CDR3 is TGTGCCAGCAGCTACAGGACTAGCGGAATGTACCTGGATACGCAGTATTTT.

This clone turned up a few times. This sequence joins TRBV4-1 and TRBJ1-6, with a weak D call TRBD1 (6 bases). From germline, CDR1 is MGHRA and CDR2 YSYEKL. This CDR3 contains 13 residues. Trimming stripped 5 bases from V and 5 bases from J, with 7 bases between. The DNA of the CDR3 is TGCGCCAGCAGCGGACAGAATAATTCACCCCTCCACTTT. Protein product: CASSGQNNSPLHF.

The V gene is TRBV7-2, the J gene TRBJ1-2, with no clear D. The CDR3 length is 15 residues. V was shortened by 5 bases and J by 0 bases, with 13 bases between the two germline ends. Per the germline V gene, CDR1 is SGHTA and CDR2 is FQGNSA. In nucleotides, the CDR3 is TGTGCCAGCAGCCTAACCCCACTAGCTAACTATGGCTACACCTTC. It translates to CASSLTPLANYGYTF.

The chain carries TRBV5-1 and TRBJ2-7; D may be TRBD1 (5 bases). CDR3 length: 14 residues. Germline-derived CDR1 and CDR2 are SGHRS and YFSETQ. Trimming took 0 bases from V and 5 from J, leaving 12 bases between them. The CDR3, as DNA: TGCGCCAGCAGCTTGGGGGCAGGGTCTAACGAGCAGTACTTC. It codes for CASSLGAGSNEQYF.

The rearrangement links TRBV4-2 to TRBJ2-5; tentatively, D is TRBD1 or TRBD2 (5 bases each). CDR1 is LGHNA and CDR2 is YNFKEQ in the germline V gene. V was trimmed by 5 bases and J by 4 bases, leaving 11 bases between them. This CDR3 has 13 residues. CDR3 residues: CASSGLGGETQYF. The CDR3, as DNA: TGTGCCAGCAGCGGTCTTGGGGGAGAGACCCAGTACTTC.

Concerning this clone itself: Other DNA sequences in the sample encode the same CDR3. This chain links TRBV4-1 with TRBJ2-7; possible D gene TRBD2, 5 bases. Trimming left V 1 base short and J 3 bases short, with 10 bases between. Germline CDR1 and CDR2: MGHRA and YSYEKL. The length of the CDR3 is 14 residues. CDR3 coding DNA: TGCGCCAGCAGCCAAGGAATAGGGAGCTACGAGCAGTACGTC. Translation: CASSQGIGSYEQYV.

The rearrangement uses TRBV27 and TRBJ1-1; D ambiguous. The CDR3 loop spans 13 amino acids. Germline V CDR1 and CDR2: MNHEY, SMNVEV (reference sequence). V dropped 3 bases and J dropped 5 bases, with 10 bases sitting between them. CDR3: CASSFPGGTEAFF. DNA for the CDR3: TGTGCCAGCAGTTTCCCTGGCGGGACTGAAGCTTTCTTT.

The J gene is TRBJ2-3, the V gene TRBV7-8; perhaps TRBD2 as D (5 bases). The CDR3 covers 13 residues. The ends were cut back, 7 bases at V and 5 bases at J, with 13 bases in the middle. The germline CDR1 and CDR2 sequences are SGHVS and FQNEAQ. CDR3 DNA: TGTGCCAGCAAACTCACAGAGGGAGATACGCAGTATTTT. It translates to CASKLTEGDTQYF.

The genes are TRBV28 and TRBJ2-7; tentatively, D is TRBD2 (5 bases). CDR1 is MDHEN, CDR2 SYDVKM, per germline. Trimming took off 6 bases at V and 1 base at J, with 10 bases between the two ends. This CDR3 is built from 13 residues. The CDR3 sequence: CASRPRGSYEQYV. The CDR3 coding sequence is TGTGCCAGCAGACCCCGGGGTTCCTACGAGCAGTACGTC.